This TCR beta chain is from a study of patients and donors after allogeneic stem cell transplantation. There are 12 residues in the CDR3. Germline lookup yields CDR1 DFQATT and CDR2 SNEGSKA (reference sequence). The V end was cut by 6 bases, the J end by 5 bases, with 14 bases between. TCRdb used MiXCR to reprocess the RT-PCR reads, holding one entry per CDR3 protein. The sample contains 90,000 to 120,000 distinct CDR3 sequences, 35% of which appear only once. The rearrangement links TRBV20-1 to TRBJ2-7; D possibly corresponds to TRBD1 (6 bases). Sequencing was done on a sample of blood, either unsorted or a sorted T cell fraction (not recorded which). The sequence derives from a human donor who was either an allogeneic HSCT recipient or a stem cell or donor lymphocyte infusion donor (not recorded which). It is not recorded whose cells these are; they may come from a transplant donor. This chain's CDR3 is CSAWAGDNEQYF. The CDR3, as DNA: TGCAGTGCCTGGGCCGGGGACAACGAGCAGTACTTC.